This is a list of T cell receptor beta chains from one sample in a study of T cell responses to AZD1222 COVID-19 vaccine. Assay used: immunoSEQ multiplex PCR; TCRdb lists only in-frame clones, some missing. The profile shows some 120,000 clones, 85% to 95% of them singletons. The input for sequencing was peripheral blood, taken 28 days after the second AZD1222 dose. The receptors stem from an adult who received the AZD1222 COVID-19 vaccine. Both conserved end residues are part of each CDR3.

V: TRBV7-3
CDR3: CASSLTPNRKNTEAFF

V: TRBV4-2
CDR3: CASSQDPEGGNSPLHF

V: TRBV30
CDR3: CAWSVREQTEAFF

V: TRBV28
CDR3: CASSQSRGRSYNSPLHF

V: TRBV2
CDR3: CASISSGSTDTQYF

V: TRBV7-9
CDR3: CASSPSGDYEQYF

V: TRBV28
CDR3: CASSWGQFNQPQHF

V: TRBV2
CDR3: CASSEAPSDWHF

V: TRBV7-3
CDR3: CASSLNHPGLVYNEQFF

V: TRBV28
CDR3: CATSTGADYEQYF

V: TRBV15
CDR3: CATSGWTGAGETQYF

V: TRBV7-3
CDR3: CASSLTTTPSNEQFF

V: TRBV30
CDR3: CAWSVPEGGETQYF

V: TRBV7-9
CDR3: CASSLALGQGTDTQYF

V: TRBV10-1
CDR3: CASSDPGQSMAEAFF

V: TRBV6-5
CDR3: CASSYGNGFSGNTIYF

V: TRBV27
CDR3: CASSSTGGYNSPLHF

V: TRBV29-1
CDR3: CSAVMNTEAFF